This T cell receptor (beta chain) stems from a study of monozygotic twins with inflammatory bowel disease. TCRdb reprocessed the 5' RACE reads and reports one entry per CDR3 protein, with no DNA. The repertoire table contains approximately 330,000 distinct CDR3 sequences. Germline values: CDR1 SGDLS, CDR2 YYNGEE. The CDR3 runs 15 residues. The sequence was collected from a human donor with ulcerative colitis or Crohn's disease, or a healthy co-twin of an affected twin (not recorded which). Sequenced sample: blood. This chain uses TRBV9 with TRBJ2-5. The CDR3 loop is CASSVEVSYQETQYF.